The 18 T cell receptor beta chains below all came from one sample that was sequenced in a study of technical replicates of blood from a few donors (dated by TCRdb to about 2017). Library prep was done by the immunoSEQ multiplex PCR assay. As stored in TCRdb, this immuneACCESS dataset retains in-frame rearrangements with V and J assigned. A fraction of the clones does not appear; measured against another copy, unresolved V genes explain less than half of the discrepancy, and the remainder lacks a known reason. The sample profile shows fewer than 70,000 clones; roughly 94% of them were found once. The ten largest clonotypes hold approximately 0.2% of the sample. Specimen: T cells isolated from PBMCs. Receptors originate from a human donor in good health.

This chain joins TRBV10-3 and TRBJ1-4; 7 bases are shared with TRBD1. This CDR3 has 18 amino acids. J lost 1 base, V lost 9 bases, and 17 bases had no gene match. In germline, CDR1 is ENHRY, CDR2 SYGVKD. The CDR3 loop is CAIPKRTGKRGTNEKLFF. The CDR3 nucleotides read TGTGCCATACCGAAAAGGACAGGCAAGAGGGGAACTAATGAAAAACTGTTTTTT.

The chain has TRBV7-9 and TRBJ1-2; 7 nucleotides agree with TRBD1. There are 17 residues in the CDR3. Germline lookup yields CDR1 SEHNR and CDR2 FQNEAQ (reference sequence). After removal of 4 bases from V and 5 bases from J, the junction contained 16 bases not matched to a gene. CDR3 coding DNA: TGTGCCAGCAGCTACCCATCCGCCCGGGGGACAGCTTATGGCTACACCTTC. It yields the protein CASSYPSARGTAYGYTF.

V usage is TRBV5-1 and J usage is TRBJ2-7, with 8 nucleotides matching TRBD1. The CDR3 is made up of 13 amino acids. V was clipped by 4 bases and J by 3 bases; unmatched bases: 3. CDR1 and CDR2 from the germline V gene are SGHRS and YFSETQ. The CDR3 bases are TGCGCCAGCAGCGTGACAGGGGTCTACGAGCAGTACTTC. This encodes CASSVTGVYEQYF.

The chain recombines TRBV16 with TRBJ1-3; tentatively, D is TRBD1 (5 bases). Trimming took 2 bases from V and 3 from J, leaving 8 bases between them. The CDR3 has 14 residues. Germline V CDR1 and CDR2: KGHSY, FQNENV. The CDR3 DNA reads as TGTGCCAGCAGCCAAAGGGGCATTGGAAACACCATATATTTT. Translating it yields CASSQRGIGNTIYF.

The CDR3 nucleotides are TGCAGTGCGAGGCTGGGGGGACGCTACACCTTC. As protein: CSARLGGRYTF. The chain recombines TRBV20-1 with TRBJ1-2, with D possibly being TRBD1 (5 bases). The CDR3 runs 11 residues. V lost 6 bases, J lost 9 bases, and 14 bases lay in between. Germline lookup yields CDR1 DFQATT and CDR2 SNEGSKA (reference sequence).

The chain employs TRBV10-3 and TRBJ2-5; 8 nucleotides agree with TRBD1. The CDR3 loop spans 14 amino acids. Trimming removed 4 bases from V and 4 bases from J; junction bases left unmatched: 5. CDR1 is ENHRY and CDR2 is SYGVKD in the germline V gene. CDR3: CAISGTGSSETQYF. The CDR3 nucleotides are TGTGCCATCAGTGGGACAGGGAGCTCAGAGACCCAGTACTTC.

The chain has TRBV7-6 and TRBJ2-3; no reliable D call. V lost 1 base and J lost 5, with 7 bases in between. The CDR3 spans 13 residues. CDR1 and CDR2 (germline): SGHVS, FNYEAQ. CDR3 DNA sequence: TGTGCCAGCAGCTTAGGCTCGGGAGATACGCAGTATTTT. It codes for CASSLGSGDTQYF.

This chain links TRBV6-6 with TRBJ1-5; 8 positions match TRBD1. Germline V gives CDR1 MNHNY, CDR2 SVGAGI (reference sequence). The CDR3 loop spans 13 amino acids. The V segment lost 5 bases and the J segment 6 bases; nucleotides outside the gene matches: 3. CDR3 in DNA: TGTGCCAGCAGTGGACAGGGCGGTCAGCCCCAGCATTTT. Amino acid sequence: CASSGQGGQPQHF.

The chain combines TRBV7-9 with TRBJ1-2, with 7 bases aligning to TRBD1. Trimming cost V 5 bases and J 4 bases; bases outside gene matches: 10. This CDR3 contains 15 residues. Germline lookup yields CDR1 SEHNR and CDR2 FQNEAQ (reference sequence). The DNA of the CDR3 is TGTGCCAGCAGCCCAAGGGACAGTATCACCTATGGCTACACCTTC. It encodes CASSPRDSITYGYTF.

The chain combines TRBV5-6 with TRBJ1-2; no firm D call. Germline CDR1 reads SGHDT; CDR2 reads YYEEEE. Trimming cost V 3 bases and J 8 bases, with 20 bases left between them. The CDR3 loop spans 15 amino acids. CDR3 coding DNA: TGTGCCAGCAGCTCCGACATCCTCCGCGCGTTCGGCTACACCTTC. It yields the protein CASSSDILRAFGYTF.

The sample holds one count of this clone. The chain employs TRBV7-6 and TRBJ2-2; 11 bases line up with TRBD2. The germline V gene has CDR1 SGHVS and CDR2 FNYEAQ. CDR3 length equals 18 residues. V was pared by 1 base and J by 6 bases, with 10 bases of the junction left unmatched. In DNA form, the CDR3 reads TGTGCCAGCAGCTTAGGGACGACTAGCGGGGTCAATCCCGGGGAGCTGTTTTTT. Encoded protein: CASSLGTTSGVNPGELFF.

The rearrangement uses TRBV5-4 and TRBJ2-5, with D hard to call. The length of the CDR3 is 13 residues. V was trimmed by 4 bases and J by 7 bases, leaving 14 bases between them. Per germline, CDR1 SGHNT and CDR2 YYREEE (reference sequence). The CDR3 loop reads CASSGESTGTQYF. The CDR3 nucleotides read TGTGCCAGCAGCGGAGAGTCTACGGGGACCCAGTACTTC.

This chain links TRBV5-1 with TRBJ1-2; D perhaps matches TRBD1 (6 bases). This CDR3 has 15 residues. Germline loops: CDR1 SGHRS, CDR2 YFSETQ. V was trimmed by 0 bases and J by 4 bases, leaving 13 bases between them. CDR3 sequence reads: CASSLAIRGFYGYTF. The DNA of the CDR3 is TGCGCCAGCAGCTTGGCTATCAGGGGATTCTATGGCTACACCTTC.

The rearrangement uses TRBV28 and TRBJ2-2, with 9 bases that match TRBD2. Germline V gene data show CDR1 as MDHEN and CDR2 as SYDVKM. This CDR3 is built from 16 residues. Losses at the gene ends were 6 bases for V and 4 bases for J; bases not matched to a gene: 9. The DNA for the CDR3 is TGTGCCAGCAGGTCCGCGGGAGGGCGACTCACCGGGGAGCTGTTTTTT. This translates into CASRSAGGRLTGELFF.

The CDR3 loop reads CSVEGGAVSSYEQYF. The DNA for the CDR3 is TGCAGCGTTGAAGGGGGAGCGGTGAGCTCCTACGAGCAGTACTTC. This chain connects TRBV29-1 to TRBJ2-7; a weak D match, TRBD2 (5 bases). The CDR3 contains 15 residues. Trimming took off 1 base at V and 0 bases at J, with 13 bases between the two ends. Looked up from germline, CDR1 is SQVTM and CDR2 is ANQGSEA.

The genes are TRBV5-1 and TRBJ1-3, with D possibly being TRBD1 (5 bases). Germline V gives CDR1 SGHRS, CDR2 YFSETQ. V lost 0 bases to trimming and J lost 4 bases, with 8 bases between them. CDR3 size: 14 residues. The CDR3 nucleotides read TGCGCCAGCAGCTTGGCGGGGGTCGGAAACACCATATATTTT. Protein: CASSLAGVGNTIYF.

This clone was seen once. CDR3 nucleotide sequence: TGCGCCAGCAGCCCCATCCAGGGTTGGCCCTACGAGCAGTACTTC. This sequence encodes CASSPIQGWPYEQYF. This rearrangement joins TRBV5-1 to TRBJ2-7; tentative D call: TRBD1 (5 bases). Germline CDR1 reads SGHRS; CDR2 reads YFSETQ. Trimming pared 4 bases from V and 2 bases from J, leaving 16 bases between. The CDR3 is made up of 15 amino acids.

A few counts support this clone. The same CDR3 can be traced to other DNA sequences in this sample. The CDR3 DNA follows: TGTGCCAGCTCACCCAGCAATGAGCAGTTCTTC. Its translation: CASSPSNEQFF. This chain joins TRBV18 and TRBJ2-1; D uncertain. Germline lookup yields CDR1 KGHSH and CDR2 LQKENI. Trimming stripped 3 bases from V and 6 bases from J, with 3 bases between. This CDR3 has 11 residues.